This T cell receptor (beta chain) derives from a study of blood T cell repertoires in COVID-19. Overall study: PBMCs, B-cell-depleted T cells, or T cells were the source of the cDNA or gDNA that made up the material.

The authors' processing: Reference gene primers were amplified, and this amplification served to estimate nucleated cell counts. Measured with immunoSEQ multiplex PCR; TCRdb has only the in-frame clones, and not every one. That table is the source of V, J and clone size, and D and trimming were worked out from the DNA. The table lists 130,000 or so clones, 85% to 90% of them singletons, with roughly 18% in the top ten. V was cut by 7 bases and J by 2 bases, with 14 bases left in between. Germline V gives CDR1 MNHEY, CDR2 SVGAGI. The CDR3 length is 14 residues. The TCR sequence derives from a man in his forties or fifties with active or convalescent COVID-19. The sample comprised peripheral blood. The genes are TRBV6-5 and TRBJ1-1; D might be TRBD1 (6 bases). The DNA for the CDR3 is TGTGCCAGCACCCCACAGGGATCTAACACTGAAGCTTTCTTT. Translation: CASTPQGSNTEAFF.